This TCR beta chain was found in a study of cytomegalovirus exposure and HLA in healthy donors. Remarks on this clone: Its antigen is undetermined.

General study results and limits: Usually a TCR sequence was rare, but some public TCRs were found in many donors. Researchers reported in a later analysis that a missense DCLRE1C variant was tied to TCR beta V- and J-gene trimming.

Germline CDR1 is MDHEN and CDR2 is SYDVKM. The ends were cut back, 7 bases at V and 2 bases at J, with 12 bases in the middle. CDR3 size: 14 residues. In the PCR, 60 Vbeta and 13 Jbeta primers were used. TCRdb's copy holds only in-frame clones and misses some; the assay was immunoSEQ multiplex PCR. The sample has roughly 100,000 clones, 65% to 80% seen once; the top ten hold around 5%. Donors consisted of healthy bone marrow donors. The V gene is TRBV28, the J gene TRBJ2-1; no definite D call. Sequencing was done on a sample of PBMCs. The TCR comes from a female donor in good health and CMV-seropositive. CDR3 region: CASTSSRPYNEQFF. In DNA form, the CDR3 reads TGTGCCAGCACCTCATCCAGGCCCTACAATGAGCAGTTCTTC.